This note documents a single T cell receptor beta chain sequence. It lacks a known antigen. At one of its ends the junction is not consistent with the germline gene, which may arise from a read error. Repertoires were sampled repeatedly over the course of chemoradiotherapy, so clonal expansion could be followed in the tumor microenvironment. The CDR3, cysteine through phenylalanine, is 17 amino acids long. Of all the DNA, just the CDR3 is kept, 51 bases in frame from base 1. CDR1 and CDR2, looked up from the germline V gene (reference sequence), are SSHAT and FNYEAQ. The library relied on the immunoSEQ multiplex PCR assay. TCRdb carries this immuneACCESS record with in-frame sequences only. Its versions omit some clonotypes, under half of them owing to an unresolved V gene in the studies checked, with the rest unexplained. The sample has just under 5,500 clones on record, approximately 90% of them singletons. Roughly 2.3% of the sample comes from the top ten.

This specimen belongs to a study of chemoradiotherapy in HPV16-positive cancers (dated by TCRdb to between 2021 and 2022). In terms of the full investigation: Candidate HPV-specific T-cell clones and common TCR motifs were defined by functional T-cell assays performed on cells from two HPV16-positive patients. The study asked whether T-cell immunity to the HPV oncoproteins E6 and E7 changes during chemoradiotherapy and whether this immunity affects survival. The candidate HPV-specific TCRs and motifs were subsequently tracked in TCR repertoires obtained from some 80 patients with HPV-related cancers. The paper's findings and limits, for the study overall: Only a couple of HPV16-positive patients were used to derive the functional definition of HPV-specific T cells, and the survival association was reported for HPV16-positive patients. Improved recurrence-free survival in HPV16-positive patients was associated with expansion of HPV-responsive T cells during chemoradiotherapy. Expansion of candidate HPV-specific clones and E7-related TCR motifs was observed in the tumor microenvironment during treatment, whereas no such expansion was observed for non-HPV-specific T cells.

This receptor chain uses TRBV7-7 and TRBJ2-3; tentative D gene TRBD1, with 6 bases matching. The clonotype was recovered from a human donor with HPV-associated anogenital cancer. The sequencing here drew on tumor tissue, taken from a patient who underwent chemoradiotherapy. CDR3 sequence: CASSPSTGPGGTDTQYF. Read as DNA, the sequence is TGTGCTAGCAGCCCGTCCACAGGGCCCGGGGGCACAGATACGCAGTATTTT.